This is a list of T cell receptor beta chains from one sample in a study of shared clonotypes between healthy human individuals. Data came from immunoSEQ multiplex PCR; TCRdb stores just in-frame clones and leaves some out. The sample records about 1.5 million clones, roughly 98% being singletons. Source material: naive CD4+ T cells sorted from blood. These receptors all come from a man younger than 45 in good health. Each CDR3 is given with its conserved first and last residue. The order of the fields is CDR3 protein, V gene.

CASSQDKGGQLSRVEQFF TRBV4-1
CASSLAWGSGRLSYNEQFF TRBV5-1
CASSAQGPIGEQYF TRBV6-5
CAWSGNRGIWSEQYF TRBV30
CASRGSMWNEQFF TRBV6-5
CSVERAEGTVLTF TRBV29-1
CASSHSPRYEQYF TRBV4-1
CASSPRQGFSNEQFF TRBV18
CASSVGTSGSGGELFF TRBV9
CASSPPMAAGELFF TRBV18
CASKPGLAIWTQHF TRBV6-5
CASSLRGHQPQHF TRBV7-2
CATQGLQNTEAFF TRBV2
CASRWGEGAFVEQYF TRBV28
CASSTGLAEYEQYF TRBV5-4
CASSLAGRGRGTGELFF TRBV11-3
CASSYWTTRDSGANVLTF TRBV27
CASSMDEADTQYF TRBV19
CASSQWEEETQYF TRBV19
CASSQEGTGGSYGYTF TRBV4-2
CASSSVEWGQFF TRBV7-9
CASSSTGGRHEQYF TRBV28
CASSSGQWDGYTF TRBV6-5
CASSSPGTSGSWAYNEQFF TRBV13
CASSVAAGPMAEAFF TRBV9
CASSLRGELFF TRBV4-2
CASSAQGFQETQYF TRBV7-9
CASSSTVWGRLAGEQFF TRBV7-7
CASSPLQGLEQFF TRBV9
CASSHDRGQGQPQHF TRBV4-2
CASTFGGTGKMNTEAFF TRBV7-8
CATSRDGQGDQPQHF TRBV15
CASSSNRGNTEAFF TRBV19
CASSRTPYGDSNTGELFF TRBV7-9
CASRPRVTVEYGYTF TRBV6-5
CASSIMWGNQPQHF TRBV19
CASSLGTFYEQYF TRBV7-3
CASRGQGGNQPQHF TRBV2
CAWKFALNTEAFF TRBV30
CASSSGVIAKNIQYF TRBV5-1
CASSDWAATTYEQYF TRBV2
CASSSTEETQYF TRBV7-6
CASSLNPGLTYEQYF TRBV5-6